This T cell receptor beta chain was identified in a study of T cell responses to AZD1222 COVID-19 vaccine. Turning to this clone: What it binds is not known.

Assay: immunoSEQ multiplex PCR; the TCRdb copy retains only in-frame clones and omits some. The table has 150,000 to 200,000 clones, roughly 92% seen once; the top ten hold approximately 0.58%. V was clipped by 10 bases and J by 0 bases, with 19 bases between them. CDR1 and CDR2 from the germline V gene are MDHEN and SYDVKM. The CDR3 spans 16 residues. Regarding the study as a whole: Baseline antibody screening turned up just a handful of seropositive AZD1222 recipients. Repertoires were sampled only after the peak T cell response. Close to half of spike-specific TCRs reportedly recognize unmutated variant regions. Researchers report vaccine-associated CD4 TCRs spanning spike, with dominance at 160-218 and 743-854.

The rearrangement links TRBV28 to TRBJ1-5; a weak D match, TRBD1 (5 bases). Sequenced here: peripheral blood, sampled on day 0 of AZD1222 vaccination. This TCR derives from an adult in good health. The CDR3 is CAIGIRTGLSNQPQHF. In DNA, the CDR3 is TGTGCCATCGGCATCCGAACAGGACTTAGCAATCAGCCCCAGCATTTT.